The 2 T cell receptor beta chains below come from one sample, sequenced in a study of T cells after yellow fever vaccination. MiXCR was run by TCRdb on the 5' RACE reads, yielding one entry per CDR3 protein. Among fewer than 400,000 distinct CDR3 sequences listed, about 6% were seen once. The material was PBMCs, obtained 5 days after the yellow fever booster vaccination. Receptors originate from a man younger than 45 who received the YFV17D yellow fever vaccine.

This clonotype was observed a handful of times. This chain joins TRBV11-2 and TRBJ2-5, with D hard to call. The V gene lost 4 bases and the J gene lost 7 bases, with 13 bases spanning the gap. Per germline, CDR1 SGHAT and CDR2 FQNNGV. CDR3 length: 13 amino acids. CDR3 DNA sequence: TGTGCCAGCAGCTCCCCCGGTCTGGGGACCCAGTACTTC. This codes for CASSSPGLGTQYF.

This clonotype occurred a few times. The chain combines TRBV6-5 with TRBJ2-5, with TRBD1 identical over 8 bases. The CDR3 is 16 amino acids. Germline V lookup: CDR1 MNHEY, CDR2 SVGAGI. Losses at the gene ends were 7 bases for V and 6 bases for J; bases not matched to a gene: 16. CDR3 sequence: CASTQRGQVYRKTQYF. CDR3 nucleotides: TGTGCCAGCACCCAAAGGGGACAGGTTTATAGAAAGACCCAGTACTTC.